This TCR beta chain was sequenced for a study of blood T cell repertoires in COVID-19. Study as a whole: Spain, Italy and the United States supplied samples that represented acute and convalescent COVID-19. From T cells, B-cell-depleted T cells, or PBMCs came the material, which was cDNA or gDNA.

In the original analysis: Amplified reference gene primers provided the basis for estimating nucleated cell counts. Here immunoSEQ multiplex PCR was the method, and the copy in TCRdb shows in-frame clones only, minus some. The V and J calls and clone size were taken over from that table, and D and trimming were inferred from the DNA. The data contain roughly 410,000 clones, about 89% of them singletons. The CDR3 is 18 residues long. Per the germline V gene, CDR1 is SNHLY and CDR2 is FYNNEI. Trimming left V 5 bases short and J 3 bases short, with 23 bases between. This clone was seen at least ten times.

The material sequenced was peripheral blood. The clonotype was recovered from a man aged 35-49 years with acute or convalescent COVID-19. The chain recombines TRBV2 with TRBJ2-1; the D gene is possibly TRBD2 (6 bases). The CDR3 sequence: CASSLVGGGTSFYNEQFF. CDR3 in DNA: TGTGCCAGCAGTCTGGTGGGCGGAGGGACTTCTTTCTACAATGAGCAGTTCTTC.